These 26 T cell receptor beta chains came from one sample sequenced in a study of T cell repertoires in cytomegalovirus infection. TCRdb reprocessed the reads with MiXCR, giving one entry per CDR3 protein. Among 450,000 to 650,000 distinct CDR3 sequences listed, roughly 29% were seen once. What was sequenced was PBMCs. These receptors were taken from a human donor in good health (CMV status not recorded). Some clones in this sample may be carry-over from other donors' samples.

This chain connects TRBV6-1 to TRBJ2-7; perhaps TRBD1 as D (6 bases). Trimming removed 5 bases at V and 6 bases at J, with 17 bases between. The CDR3 totals 14 residues. Germline CDR1 and CDR2: MNHNS and SASEGT. CDR3 region: CASSRTDRFSEQYF. The CDR3 coding sequence is TGTGCCAGCAGTCGCACTGACAGGTTTTCCGAGCAGTACTTC.

This clonotype was counted only a few times. The V gene is TRBV4-3, the J gene TRBJ1-3; 7 nucleotides align to TRBD1. CDR1 is LGHNA and CDR2 is YSLEER in the germline V gene. The CDR3 totals 15 residues. Trimming cost V 4 bases and J 4 bases; bases outside gene matches: 7. CDR3 in DNA: TGCGCCAGCAGCCGCACTACAGGGGACGGAAACACCATATATTTT. Protein sequence: CASSRTTGDGNTIYF.

The chain employs TRBV6-1 and TRBJ2-4; D may be TRBD2 (5 bases). The CDR3 sequence is 14 residues long. V shed 6 bases and J shed 0 bases, with 9 bases lying between them. Looked up from germline, CDR1 is MNHNS and CDR2 is SASEGT. Here the CDR3 reads CASSAGLAKNIQYF. CDR3 bases: TGTGCCAGCAGCGCAGGACTAGCCAAAAACATTCAGTACTTC.

This clonotype was seen only once. The chain is built from TRBV10-3 and TRBJ2-7, with 7 bases matching TRBD1. CDR3 length: 13 residues. The junction had 5 bases not matched to a gene; V was cut back by 6 bases and J by 3 bases. Germline CDR1 is ENHRY and CDR2 is SYGVKD. The CDR3 loop reads CAISSGTDYEQYF. The DNA of the CDR3 is TGTGCCATCAGCTCCGGGACAGACTACGAGCAGTACTTC.

This clonotype was recorded at least ten times. The chain is built from TRBV7-2 and TRBJ2-3; 7 nucleotides line up with TRBD2. The V gene's germline CDR1 is SGHTA and CDR2 FQGNSA. V gave up 2 bases and J gave up 2 bases; unmatched junction bases: 10. The CDR3 is 17 amino acids. Written as DNA, the CDR3 is TGTGCCAGCAGCTTAAGCCCACGGGGGGTTGACACAGATACGCAGTATTTT. Amino acids: CASSLSPRGVDTDTQYF.

This clonotype was found a few times. This chain connects TRBV6-1 to TRBJ2-2; D is undetermined. V dropped 7 bases and J dropped 7 bases, with 10 bases sitting between them. Germline lookup yields CDR1 MNHNS and CDR2 SASEGT. This CDR3 spans 12 amino acids. The CDR3: CASMGMGGELFF. The CDR3 region has the DNA TGTGCCAGCATGGGGATGGGCGGGGAGCTGTTTTTT.

In this sample, this clonotype turned up many times. V and J are TRBV7-2 and TRBJ2-5, with D possibly TRBD2 on 6 matching bases. V was clipped by 5 bases and J by 4 bases, with 17 bases between them. Germline values: CDR1 SGHTA, CDR2 FQGNSA. CDR3 length equals 15 residues. The CDR3 loop is CASSKTRGVGETQYF. Here the CDR3 DNA reads TGTGCCAGCAGCAAGACTCGCGGGGTTGGAGAGACCCAGTACTTC.

The chain couples TRBV10-3 to TRBJ2-3; 11 bases match TRBD2. The V segment lost 0 bases and the J segment 2 bases; nucleotides outside the gene matches: 7. From germline, CDR1 is ENHRY and CDR2 SYGVKD. This CDR3 region has 18 residues. CDR3 nucleotide sequence: TGTGCCATCAGTGAGTCACGAAAGGGACTAGCGGACACAGATACGCAGTATTTT. This gives the protein CAISESRKGLADTDTQYF.

The V and J genes are TRBV20-1 and TRBJ2-2, with 11 bases matching TRBD2. The germline V gene encodes CDR1 DFQATT and CDR2 SNEGSKA (reference sequence). The CDR3 is 17 amino acids. J lost 5 bases, V lost 2 bases, and 10 bases had no gene match. CDR3 protein: CSARPIAGGLGTGELFF. Written as DNA, the CDR3 is TGCAGTGCTAGACCGATAGCGGGGGGGTTGGGGACCGGGGAGCTGTTTTTT.

The CDR3 DNA sequence: TGCGCCAGCAGTCAACCCTCAGACGGGAGGAACGAGCAGTACGTC. Protein sequence: CASSQPSDGRNEQYV. The genes are TRBV23-1 and TRBJ2-7, with TRBD2 matching over 7 bases. TRBV23-1 has ORF status, its function being uncertain. This CDR3 comprises 15 residues. V trimming: 2 bases; J trimming: 5 bases; junction bases outside the gene matches: 9.

This clonotype was seen ten or more times. The rearrangement joins TRBV7-3 to TRBJ2-5; TRBD2 aligns across 13 bases. The V segment lost 5 bases and the J segment 4 bases; nucleotides outside the gene matches: 7. The germline gives CDR1 SGHTA, CDR2 FQGTGA. The CDR3 extends over 16 amino acids. The CDR3 DNA sequence: TGTGCCAGCAGCCTAGGACTAGCGGGAGAAGGAGAGACCCAGTACTTC. Amino acids: CASSLGLAGEGETQYF.

This clonotype was observed many times. J is TRBJ2-7 and V is TRBV7-8; 9 bases are shared with TRBD1. The V gene's germline CDR1 is SGHVS and CDR2 FQNEAQ. J gave up 7 bases and V 3 bases, and 16 bases lay outside the gene matches. The CDR3 totals 17 residues. The CDR3 nucleotides are TGTGCCAGCAGCTTTTCCTGGGGGACAGGGACCCCTAGGGAGCAGTACTTC. Protein: CASSFSWGTGTPREQYF. The entire variable domain, with the rest obtained from reference TRBV7-8 and TRBJ2-7, is as follows: GAGVSQSPRYKVAKRGQDVALRCDPISGHVSLFWYQQALGQGPEFLTYFQNEAQLDKSGLPSDRFFAERPEGSVSTLKIQRTQQEDSAVYLCASSFSWGTGTPREQYFGPGTRLTVT.

This clonotype was seen ten or more times. V and J are TRBV24-1 and TRBJ1-2; D is unresolved. CDR1 KGHDR and CDR2 SFDVKD come from the germline V gene. This CDR3 is built from 14 residues. Trimming left V 2 bases short and J 1 base short, with 7 bases between. CDR3 in DNA: TGTGCCACCAGTGATTCCGGGAATAACTATGGCTACACCTTC. Translating gives CATSDSGNNYGYTF.

This clonotype was picked up a small number of times. This chain uses TRBV7-2 with TRBJ2-2, with TRBD2 matching 9 bases. CDR3 length: 17 residues. V lost 5 bases to trimming and J lost 8 bases; unmatched junction nucleotides: 15. Per the germline V gene, CDR1 is SGHTA and CDR2 is FQGNSA. The CDR3 here is CASSEAYAGGTRGELFF. In DNA form, the CDR3 reads TGTGCCAGCAGCGAGGCGTACGCGGGAGGGACGAGGGGGGAGCTGTTTTTT.

CDR3: CASSLRTELFF. The DNA for the CDR3 is TGTGCCAGCAGTCTCCGGACGGAACTGTTTTTT. The chain couples TRBV28 to TRBJ1-4, with D unresolved. The V and J ends lost 5 bases and 12 bases respectively, with 10 bases between them. The germline V gene has CDR1 MDHEN and CDR2 SYDVKM. The CDR3 extends over 11 amino acids.

This clonotype was recorded a few times. The chain is built from TRBV3-1 and TRBJ2-7; 8 bases map to TRBD1. The CDR3 is made up of 15 amino acids. The V gene end was trimmed by 1 base and the J gene end by 6 bases; junction bases not matched to a gene: 8. The germline CDR1 and CDR2 sequences are LGHDT and YNNKEL (reference sequence). The CDR3 sequence: CASSQVAGQGVEQYF. The CDR3 DNA follows: TGTGCCAGCAGCCAAGTTGCCGGACAGGGAGTCGAGCAGTACTTC.

This clonotype has a handful of counts. The chain uses TRBV6-2 or TRBV6-3 and TRBJ2-1; 9 bases map to TRBD2. The CDR3 spans 16 residues. Germline CDR1 and CDR2: MNHEY and SVGEGT. J lost 2 bases, V lost 2 bases, and 4 bases had no gene match. The CDR3 sequence is CASSYGTSYTYNEQFF. Here the CDR3 DNA reads TGTGCCAGCAGTTACGGGACTAGCTACACCTACAATGAGCAGTTCTTC.

The V and J genes are TRBV28 and TRBJ1-5; TRBD1 agrees at 9 bases. Germline-derived CDR1 and CDR2 are MDHEN and SYDVKM. Losses at the gene ends were 3 bases for V and 6 bases for J; bases not matched to a gene: 6. CDR3 size: 15 residues. CDR3 protein: CASSLATGGGQPQHF. CDR3 sequence (DNA): TGTGCCAGCAGTTTGGCCACAGGGGGCGGTCAGCCCCAGCATTTT.

The chain uses TRBV28 and TRBJ1-2; TRBD1 is a possible D gene (5 bases). V was clipped by 5 bases and J by 2 bases, with 15 bases between them. The germline gives CDR1 MDHEN, CDR2 SYDVKM. The CDR3 contains 15 residues. This CDR3 is CASSPPAGWNYGYTF. CDR3 coding DNA: TGTGCCAGCAGTCCCCCGGCAGGGTGGAACTATGGCTACACCTTC.

J is TRBJ2-7 and V is TRBV5-6; D gene ambiguous. V dropped 0 bases and J dropped 5 bases, with 9 bases sitting between them. The CDR3 loop spans 13 amino acids. The germline gives CDR1 SGHDT, CDR2 YYEEEE. CDR3 amino acids: CASSLGLTHEQYV. DNA for the CDR3: TGTGCCAGCAGCTTGGGTCTAACGCACGAGCAGTACGTC.

This clonotype was seen a few times. The rearrangement joins TRBV6-2 or TRBV6-3 to TRBJ1-5; D gene uncertain. This CDR3 is built from 14 residues. V was pared by 4 bases and J by 0 bases, with 7 bases between. Germline V lookup: CDR1 MNHEY, CDR2 SVGEGT. The CDR3 region is CASSLRASNQPQHF. CDR3 nucleotide sequence: TGTGCCAGCAGTTTACGGGCTAGCAATCAGCCCCAGCATTTT.

This clonotype was picked up a small number of times. This chain connects TRBV6-2 or TRBV6-3 to TRBJ2-1, with 9 bases matching TRBD2. The V and J ends lost 6 bases and 7 bases, in that order; junction bases with no gene match: 7. The CDR3 extends over 14 amino acids. Looked up from germline, CDR1 is MNHEY and CDR2 is SVGEGT. CDR3 loop: CASRGGRADNEQFF. CDR3 sequence (DNA): TGTGCCAGCAGGGGCGGGAGGGCCGATAATGAGCAGTTCTTC.

This clonotype has just a few counts. The chain links TRBV20-1 to TRBJ2-2; D unresolved. Germline V gives CDR1 DFQATT, CDR2 SNEGSKA (reference sequence). V lost 5 bases and J lost 0, with 7 bases in between. This CDR3 is built from 13 residues. The CDR3 DNA follows: TGCAGTGCTCCCCGAGCGAACACCGGGGAGCTGTTTTTT. Protein sequence: CSAPRANTGELFF.

This clonotype was seen only once. At one boundary the junction diverges from the germline segment, which might be a read error. The rearrangement joins TRBV11-2 to TRBJ2-3; TRBD2 aligns across 9 bases. CDR3 length: 14 amino acids. Germline V CDR1 and CDR2: SGHAT, FQNNGV. The CDR3 DNA sequence: TGCGCCAGCGGGAGGACGGCGTTTGCAGATACGCAGTATTTT. Amino acids: CASGRTAFADTQYF.

This clonotype was seen many times. The gene calls are TRBV6-2 or TRBV6-3 and TRBJ2-1; tentatively, D is TRBD1 (6 bases). V dropped 5 bases and J dropped 9 bases, with 8 bases sitting between them. This CDR3 has 11 amino acids. CDR1 and CDR2 (germline): MNHEY, SVGEGT. The CDR3 region has the DNA TGTGCCAGCAGTCAAGGGGGTGAGCAGTTCTTC. Protein sequence: CASSQGGEQFF.

This clonotype was counted a few times. This rearrangement joins TRBV4-3 to TRBJ2-2, with D uncertain. V shed 10 bases and J shed 2 bases, with 14 bases lying between them. The CDR3 contains 14 residues. The germline gives CDR1 LGHNA, CDR2 YSLEER. The chain's CDR3 is CATGATTNTGELFF. CDR3 DNA: TGCGCCACCGGAGCGACCACTAACACCGGGGAGCTGTTTTTT.